A selection of T cell receptor beta chains follows, all from one sample in a study of blood T cell repertoires in COVID-19. The assay was immunoSEQ multiplex PCR, and TCRdb's table has in-frame clones only and misses some. The sample contains over 70,000 clones, 75% to 90% of which appear only once. Sequenced input: peripheral blood. These receptors were obtained from a man of 80 years or more with acute or convalescent COVID-19. CDR3s include the opening cysteine and the closing phenylalanine or tryptophan. Fields, in order: D gene, V gene, clone size, J gene, CDR3 DNA, CDR3 protein. The D gene is left open where the match is weak. Clone size is stated in some rows and not others, as once, few, many or a class when expanded.

D: -
V: TRBV3-1/TRBV3-2
size: -
J: TRBJ2-6
DNA: TGTGCCAGCAGCCAAGCTAGCGCGTACTCTGGGGCCAACGTCCTGACTTTC
CDR3: CASSQASAYSGANVLTF

D: -
V: TRBV11-2
size: -
J: TRBJ2-6
DNA: TGTGCCAGCCCTCTAGGGGCCAACGTCCTGACTTTC
CDR3: CASPLGANVLTF

D: -
V: TRBV10-3
size: -
J: TRBJ2-7
DNA: TGTGCCATCAGTGAGTCGAGGGCCACCTACGAGCAGTACTTC
CDR3: CAISESRATYEQYF

D: -
V: TRBV7-9
size: -
J: TRBJ2-1
DNA: TGTGCCAGCAGCTTAGCTTACTCCTACAATGAGCAGTTCTTC
CDR3: CASSLAYSYNEQFF

D: TRBD1
V: TRBV4-1
size: -
J: TRBJ2-5
DNA: TGCGCCAGCAGCCATGGAGACAGGGGGGACGGAGAGACCCAGTACTTC
CDR3: CASSHGDRGDGETQYF

D: TRBD2
V: TRBV6-5
size: -
J: TRBJ2-3
DNA: TGTGCCAGCAGGAGTAGCGGGGGCACAGATACGCAGTATTTT
CDR3: CASRSSGGTDTQYF

D: TRBD1
V: TRBV7-9
size: -
J: TRBJ1-5
DNA: TGTGCCAGCAGCCACCAGGACAGGGGCGTGTGGCATTTT
CDR3: CASSHQDRGVWHF

D: -
V: TRBV5-1
size: -
J: TRBJ1-5
DNA: TGCGCCAGCAGCTTGGACGGGAACGGCAATCAGCCCCAGCATTTT
CDR3: CASSLDGNGNQPQHF

D: TRBD1
V: TRBV11-3
size: few
J: TRBJ2-1
DNA: TGTGCCAGCAGCCCCGGGACAGGTTACAATGAGCAGTTCTTC
CDR3: CASSPGTGYNEQFF

D: TRBD1
V: TRBV4-2
size: -
J: TRBJ1-2
DNA: TGTGCCAGCAGCCAAGATCCGAAGGCGGGACAGGGGGGGAAATTGAACTATGGCTACACCTTC
CDR3: CASSQDPKAGQGGKLNYGYTF

D: -
V: TRBV7-9
size: -
J: TRBJ2-1
DNA: TGTGCCAGCAGCTTAGTAAGTCGGGACACTAAACCCTACAATGAGCAGTTCTTC
CDR3: CASSLVSRDTKPYNEQFF

D: -
V: TRBV28
size: -
J: TRBJ1-3
DNA: TGTGCCAGCAGTTTGCACGACAGTGGCGGAAACACCATATATTTT
CDR3: CASSLHDSGGNTIYF

D: -
V: TRBV7-6
size: -
J: TRBJ2-2
DNA: TGTGCCAGCAGCCTGGAACACGGTGGAGCGAGGGCCGGGGAGCTGTTTTTT
CDR3: CASSLEHGGARAGELFF

D: TRBD2
V: TRBV9
size: -
J: TRBJ2-2
DNA: TGTGCCAGCAGTGGGGGGGAGAGACTAGCGGTTTACGGGGAGCTGTTTTTT
CDR3: CASSGGERLAVYGELFF

D: TRBD2
V: TRBV2
size: -
J: TRBJ2-5
DNA: TGTGCCAGCTCGTGGACTAGCTGGGGGGAGACCCAGTACTTC
CDR3: CASSWTSWGETQYF

D: -
V: TRBV11-3
size: -
J: TRBJ2-1
DNA: TGTGCCAGCAGCTTAGATGGAGGGCCAAGCGAGCAGTTCTTC
CDR3: CASSLDGGPSEQFF

D: -
V: TRBV28
size: -
J: TRBJ2-3
DNA: TGTGCCAGCAGCAGGATCACAGATACGCAGTATTTT
CDR3: CASSRITDTQYF

D: TRBD1
V: TRBV6-5
size: -
J: TRBJ1-2
DNA: TGTGCCAGCAGTCCCGAGGGGGCGGCTAACTATGGCTACACCTTC
CDR3: CASSPEGAANYGYTF

D: -
V: TRBV5-4
size: -
J: TRBJ1-1
DNA: TGTGCCAGCAGCCCGGGTCGGGACACTGAAGCTTTCTTT
CDR3: CASSPGRDTEAFF

D: -
V: TRBV29-1
size: -
J: TRBJ1-2
DNA: TGCAGCGTTGCCCCCACAGCCTATGGCTACACCTTC
CDR3: CSVAPTAYGYTF

D: -
V: TRBV3-1/TRBV3-2
size: -
J: TRBJ1-4
DNA: TGTGCCAGCAAGACCGGTCGAACAGGGCCCGCTAATGAAAAACTGTTTTTT
CDR3: CASKTGRTGPANEKLFF

D: TRBD1
V: TRBV28
size: -
J: TRBJ2-7
DNA: TGTGCCAGCAGTTTGCAAGGGGGCGATGTGGGGTTTCGTCCCTACGAGCAGTACTTC
CDR3: CASSLQGGDVGFRPYEQYF

D: TRBD1
V: TRBV7-8
size: -
J: TRBJ1-3
DNA: TGTGCCAGCAGCTTGGACAGGGGAGCAATAAACACCATATATTTT
CDR3: CASSLDRGAINTIYF

D: -
V: TRBV28
size: -
J: TRBJ1-2
DNA: TGTGCGGCGGGAACTGGCTATGGCTACACCTTC
CDR3: CAAGTGYGYTF

D: -
V: TRBV27
size: -
J: TRBJ1-2
DNA: TGTGCCAGCAGTTTAAGGGGACTGGGAACGTATGGCTACACCTTC
CDR3: CASSLRGLGTYGYTF

D: TRBD2
V: TRBV6-5
size: -
J: TRBJ2-7
DNA: TGTGCCAGCAGTTACACTTTTGACCGGGGGGTTAGGCAGTACTTC
CDR3: CASSYTFDRGVRQYF

D: TRBD1
V: TRBV5-1
size: -
J: TRBJ2-5
DNA: TGCGCCAGCAGCAGCGGACAGGGGGGCGAGACCCAGTACTTC
CDR3: CASSSGQGGETQYF

D: TRBD1
V: TRBV29-1
size: -
J: TRBJ1-2
DNA: TGCAGCGTTCGGGTGTCCCTGGACAGGTACTATGGCTACACCTTC
CDR3: CSVRVSLDRYYGYTF

D: -
V: TRBV5-1
size: -
J: TRBJ2-1
DNA: TGCGCCAGCAGCTTTGGGGGGACAGAGTACAATGAGCAGTTCTTC
CDR3: CASSFGGTEYNEQFF

D: TRBD1
V: TRBV27
size: once
J: TRBJ2-7
DNA: TGTGCCAGCAGTCGAGGGACAGGGATTTCCTACGAGCAGTACTTC
CDR3: CASSRGTGISYEQYF

D: -
V: TRBV19
size: once
J: TRBJ1-2
DNA: TGTGCCAGTCCGGGGGAGCACCCTCGGGACTATGGCTACACCTTC
CDR3: CASPGEHPRDYGYTF

D: -
V: TRBV10-3
size: -
J: TRBJ1-1
DNA: TGTGCCATCAGTGGGGGCCCGAAGAACACTGAAGCTTTCTTT
CDR3: CAISGGPKNTEAFF

D: TRBD2
V: TRBV6-2/TRBV6-3
size: -
J: TRBJ2-7
DNA: TGTGCCAGCAGTGACTTAGCGGGAGCAGTGGACGAGCAGTACTTC
CDR3: CASSDLAGAVDEQYF

D: TRBD2
V: TRBV9
size: -
J: TRBJ2-3
DNA: TGTGCCAGCAGCGTCGGGACTAGCGGGGGGGCTGCAGATACGCAGTATTTT
CDR3: CASSVGTSGGAADTQYF

D: -
V: TRBV5-1
size: many
J: TRBJ1-1
DNA: TGCGCCAGCAGCTTGTCAGGGCCCACTGAAGCTTTCTTT
CDR3: CASSLSGPTEAFF

D: TRBD1
V: TRBV28
size: -
J: TRBJ1-2
DNA: TGTGCCAGCACTCAGAACGCCGGGACAGGGGGTGGCTACACCTTC
CDR3: CASTQNAGTGGGYTF

D: TRBD1
V: TRBV28
size: -
J: TRBJ1-1
DNA: TGTGCCAGCAGTTCCGGGACAGAGTACACTGAAGCTTTCTTT
CDR3: CASSSGTEYTEAFF

D: TRBD1
V: TRBV6-5
size: -
J: TRBJ1-3
DNA: TGTGCCAGCGGGACAGGGCCCTCTGGAAACACCATATATTTT
CDR3: CASGTGPSGNTIYF

D: -
V: TRBV5-5
size: -
J: TRBJ2-7
DNA: TGTGCCAGCAGCTTGGTTCTAGCGATCTACGAGCAGTACTTC
CDR3: CASSLVLAIYEQYF

D: TRBD1
V: TRBV24-1
size: -
J: TRBJ1-1
DNA: TGTGCCACCAGGGACGGACAGGGAAGTGGGGCTTTCTTT
CDR3: CATRDGQGSGAFF

D: TRBD1
V: TRBV28
size: -
J: TRBJ1-2
DNA: TGTGCCAGCAGCCTCCCGGGACAGCCACCCACTTATGGCTACACCTTC
CDR3: CASSLPGQPPTYGYTF

D: -
V: TRBV19
size: few
J: TRBJ2-3
DNA: TGTGCCAGTAGTATAGGACACCTCAGAGGTCTAGCCTCAACAGATACGCAGTATTTT
CDR3: CASSIGHLRGLASTDTQYF

D: -
V: TRBV12-5
size: -
J: TRBJ2-7
DNA: TGTGCTAGTGGTTTGGAGGGGTCAGGCGAGCAGTACTTC
CDR3: CASGLEGSGEQYF

D: -
V: TRBV5-1
size: few
J: TRBJ2-1
DNA: TGCGCCAGCAGCCGTACTGGGGCATCCCACAATGAGCAGTTCTTC
CDR3: CASSRTGASHNEQFF

D: -
V: TRBV28
size: -
J: TRBJ1-2
DNA: TGTGCCAGCAGCCTAAGGGGTAGGGGCTATGGCTACACCTTC
CDR3: CASSLRGRGYGYTF

D: -
V: TRBV28
size: -
J: TRBJ1-1
DNA: TGTGCCAGCTGTCTACTGGGACAAAAAATTCCTGAAGCTTTCTTT
CDR3: CASCLLGQKIPEAFF

D: TRBD2
V: TRBV9
size: -
J: TRBJ2-2
DNA: TGTGCCAGCAGCGTGGCAGCGGGGGGGCCTGGCGGGGAGCTGTTTTTT
CDR3: CASSVAAGGPGGELFF

D: -
V: TRBV30
size: -
J: TRBJ2-3
DNA: TGTGCCTGGAGTGGGGCAGGGTCAGATACGCAGTATTTT
CDR3: CAWSGAGSDTQYF

D: -
V: TRBV18
size: -
J: TRBJ2-2
DNA: TGTGCCAGCTCACCAAGCCAGGAGAACACCGGGGAGCTGTTTTTT
CDR3: CASSPSQENTGELFF

D: TRBD1
V: TRBV24-1
size: -
J: TRBJ2-7
DNA: TGTGCCACCAGTGATTTGCGGACAGGGTCCGAGCAGTACTTC
CDR3: CATSDLRTGSEQYF

D: TRBD2
V: TRBV7-2
size: once
J: TRBJ2-7
DNA: TGTGCCAGCAGCTTAGAAGGCGCTAGCGGGAGCTACGAGCAGTACTTC
CDR3: CASSLEGASGSYEQYF

D: -
V: TRBV27
size: -
J: TRBJ2-6
DNA: TGTGCCAGCAGTCGACAAATCGTCTCTGGGGCCAACGTCCTGACTTTC
CDR3: CASSRQIVSGANVLTF

D: TRBD1
V: TRBV2
size: -
J: TRBJ1-5
DNA: TGTGCCAGCAGTGGGGGGACAGGGGGCCATAGCAATCAGCCCCAGCATTTT
CDR3: CASSGGTGGHSNQPQHF

D: TRBD1
V: TRBV5-1
size: -
J: TRBJ1-2
DNA: TGCGCCAGCAGCTCTGACAGGGGGTCGGCCTCCTTC
CDR3: CASSSDRGSASF

D: TRBD1
V: TRBV6-6
size: -
J: TRBJ2-7
DNA: TGTGCCAGCAGTTCCAGACAGGGGTGGGAGCAGTACTTC
CDR3: CASSSRQGWEQYF

D: TRBD1
V: TRBV30
size: -
J: TRBJ2-7
DNA: TGTGCCTGGGTACAGGGGGCAAGGGAGCAGTACTTC
CDR3: CAWVQGAREQYF

D: -
V: TRBV5-1
size: -
J: TRBJ2-3
DNA: TGCGCCAGCAGGATACAGGCGAGCCCAGATACGCAGTATTTT
CDR3: CASRIQASPDTQYF

D: -
V: TRBV23-1
size: -
J: TRBJ2-2
DNA: TGCGCCAGCAGTCAATTTACAGGTAACACCGGGGAGCTGTTTTTT
CDR3: CASSQFTGNTGELFF

D: TRBD2
V: TRBV4-1
size: -
J: TRBJ2-7
DNA: TGCGCCAGCAGCCAAGACCGCTCGAGCGGGAGGGGGTACGAGCAGTACTTC
CDR3: CASSQDRSSGRGYEQYF

D: TRBD2
V: TRBV3-1/TRBV3-2
size: -
J: TRBJ2-3
DNA: TGTGCCAGCAGCCAAGGGCTAGCGGGAGGTACAGATACGCAGTATTTT
CDR3: CASSQGLAGGTDTQYF